The 13 T cell receptor beta chains given below trace back to one sample, sequenced in a study of T cells in Graves' hyperthyroidism and ophthalmopathy. Amplified regions were TCR beta CDR3 sequences from RNA transcripts. HTBI primers were the set used in a first-round RT-PCR of the TCR CDR3. TCRdb ran MiXCR on the multiplex PCR reads and lists one entry per CDR3 protein. Found here are a few hundred thousand distinct CDR3 sequences, roughly 13% of them singletons; the top ten hold approximately 5.8%. Input material: blood. Receptors originate from a woman aged 18-29 years with Graves' hyperthyroidism.

CDR3 bases: TGCGCCAGCCGAGGGGTTGGTGGGACCCATCCGGGACAGACAGATACGCAGTATTTT. Protein: CASRGVGGTHPGQTDTQYF. This sequence joins TRBV5-1 and TRBJ2-3; 7 nucleotides agree with TRBD1. With 7 bases clipped from V and 3 bases from J, the junction kept 23 bases outside the gene matches. CDR3 length: 19 residues. In germline, CDR1 is SGHRS, CDR2 YFSETQ.

This clonotype has ten or more counts. CDR3 sequence: CASSLADGVNTGELFF. In DNA, the CDR3 is TGTGCCAGCAGTTTAGCGGACGGGGTCAACACCGGGGAGCTGTTTTTT. The chain recombines TRBV12-3 or TRBV12-4 with TRBJ2-2, with a weak D call TRBD2 (5 bases). The V gene lost 0 bases and the J gene lost 2 bases, with 10 bases spanning the gap. The CDR3 consists of 16 residues.

This clonotype was counted ten times or more. The V call is TRBV5-1, the J call TRBJ2-3; D perhaps matches TRBD2 (5 bases). Trimming took off 6 bases at V and 0 bases at J, with 11 bases between the two ends. The germline gives CDR1 SGHRS, CDR2 YFSETQ. CDR3 length: 14 residues. The CDR3 DNA reads as TGCGCCAGCACCCCGGACTCGAGCACAGATACGCAGTATTTT. This encodes CASTPDSSTDTQYF.

This clonotype has at least ten counts. The chain links TRBV20-1 to TRBJ1-1; D gene ambiguous. CDR3 length: 14 amino acids. The V gene lost 6 bases and the J gene lost 2 bases, with 16 bases spanning the gap. The germline V gene has CDR1 DFQATT and CDR2 SNEGSKA (reference sequence). The CDR3 sequence is CSALHPRANTEAFF. The CDR3 nucleotides read TGCAGTGCACTCCACCCCCGGGCCAACACTGAAGCTTTCTTT.

This clonotype was observed at least ten times. The V and J genes are TRBV20-1 and TRBJ2-3; the D is unclear. This CDR3 contains 16 residues. Germline V lookup: CDR1 DFQATT, CDR2 SNEGSKA (reference sequence). V shed 1 base and J shed 0 bases, with 14 bases lying between them. CDR3 sequence: CSARAFQRSSTDTQYF. DNA of the CDR3: TGCAGTGCTAGAGCCTTCCAGAGATCTAGCACAGATACGCAGTATTTT.

This clonotype was counted ten times or more. This chain uses TRBV28 with TRBJ1-5; no clear D. This CDR3 contains 13 residues. CDR1 and CDR2 from the germline V gene are MDHEN and SYDVKM. Trimming removed 5 bases from V and 2 bases from J, with 7 bases in between. CDR3 protein: CASSPSGNQPQHF. Here the CDR3 DNA reads TGTGCCAGCAGTCCGTCGGGCAATCAGCCCCAGCATTTT.

In this sample, this clonotype turned up many times. The V and J genes are TRBV12-3 or TRBV12-4 and TRBJ1-5; D not resolved. The CDR3 loop spans 14 amino acids. Trimming shortened V by 3 bases and J by 6 bases, and 12 bases separated the two germline ends. CDR3 nucleotides: TGTGCCAGCAGTTTTTCCACGACTCGTCAGCCCCAGCATTTT. This sequence encodes CASSFSTTRQPQHF.

This clonotype occurred many times. The chain joins TRBV12-3 or TRBV12-4 to TRBJ1-2; a weak D match, TRBD1 (5 bases). V lost 1 base to trimming and J lost 1 base, with 10 bases between them. This CDR3 has 15 amino acids. CDR3 sequence: CASSLEVGGNYGYTF. Here the CDR3 DNA reads TGTGCCAGCAGTTTAGAGGTGGGGGGTAACTATGGCTACACCTTC.

This clonotype appeared many times. The chain recombines TRBV28 with TRBJ2-2; D is unresolved. Trimming removed 5 bases from V and 4 bases from J, with 8 bases in between. Looked up from germline, CDR1 is MDHEN and CDR2 is SYDVKM. The CDR3 covers 13 residues. CDR3 in amino acids: CASSDWGTGELFF. The CDR3 bases are TGTGCCAGCAGTGATTGGGGCACCGGGGAGCTGTTTTTT.

This clonotype was seen ten or more times. This chain joins TRBV12-3 or TRBV12-4 and TRBJ1-5; 7 bases align to TRBD1. Unmatched junction bases numbered 7, after V lost 6 bases and J lost 5 bases. This CDR3 region has 14 residues. CDR3 sequence reads: CASSPGGGDQPQHF. The CDR3 bases are TGTGCCAGCAGCCCAGGGGGGGGGGATCAGCCCCAGCATTTT.

This clonotype has at least ten counts. V is TRBV7-9 and J is TRBJ2-7; 11 bases fit TRBD1. Losses at the gene ends were 0 bases for V and 7 bases for J; bases not matched to a gene: 2. Germline assignment: CDR1 SEHNR and CDR2 FQNEAQ (reference sequence). The CDR3 sequence is 14 residues long. CDR3 sequence reads: CASSLAGQGGEQYF. In nucleotides, the CDR3 is TGTGCCAGCAGCTTAGCGGGACAGGGGGGAGAGCAGTACTTC. Based on the CDR3 plus reference TRBV7-9 and TRBJ2-7, the full variable domain is DTGVSQNPRHKITKRGQNVTFRCDPISEHNRLYWYRQTLGQGPEFLTYFQNEAQLEKSRLLSDRFSAERPKGSFSTLEIQRTEQGDSAMYLCASSLAGQGGEQYFGPGTRLTVT.

In its sample, this clonotype was seen many times. The V call is TRBV5-1, the J call TRBJ2-2; TRBD2 might be the D (5 bases). The CDR3 is made up of 14 amino acids. The V gene's germline CDR1 is SGHRS and CDR2 YFSETQ. V was cut by 3 bases and J by 8 bases, with 14 bases left in between. The CDR3 bases are TGCGCCAGCAGCTGGACTGCTCAGGTTGGGGAGCTGTTTTTT. Amino acids: CASSWTAQVGELFF.

This clonotype was observed a few times. This chain joins TRBV19 and TRBJ1-1; D is perhaps TRBD1 (6 bases). The V gene's germline CDR1 is LNHDA and CDR2 SQIVND (reference sequence). The CDR3 sequence is 14 residues long. The V end was cut by 8 bases, the J end by 2 bases, with 15 bases between. The chain's CDR3 is CASETGAYNTEAFF. Written as DNA, the CDR3 is TGTGCCAGTGAAACGGGGGCTTACAACACTGAAGCTTTCTTT.